These 26 T cell receptor beta chains were sequenced from one sample in a study of graft-versus-host responses after intestinal transplantation. These receptors have no identified antigens. Profiled with immunoSEQ multiplex PCR; TCRdb holds only in-frame clones, not every one. The table has 75,000 to 100,000 clones, about 90% seen once. The sequences come from unstimulated CD4+ T cells sorted from spleen or lymph node cells, collected before intestinal transplant. The source of these receptors is a human donor who received an intestinal transplant.

J is TRBJ2-1 and V is TRBV2; 12 nucleotides line up with TRBD2. The CDR3 is made up of 16 amino acids. Germline CDR1 and CDR2: SNHLY and FYNNEI. V shed 0 bases, J shed 10 bases, and the junction held 7 bases outside the gene matches. The CDR3 loop reads CASSEALLAGGGEQFF. The CDR3 DNA reads as TGTGCCAGCAGTGAAGCGCTACTAGCGGGGGGTGGGGAGCAGTTCTTC.

This sequence joins TRBV7-9 and TRBJ1-1; the D gene is possibly TRBD1 (6 bases). CDR1 and CDR2 from the germline V gene are SEHNR and FQNEAQ (reference sequence). V lost 4 bases, J lost 5 bases, and 8 bases lay in between. The CDR3 is 12 residues long. The CDR3 spells CASSSTGTEAFF. The DNA of the CDR3 is TGTGCCAGCAGCTCGACAGGTACTGAAGCTTTCTTT.

Only one count was recorded for this clone. The CDR3 sequence is CAIRDRRLEETQYF. The CDR3 bases are TGTGCCATCAGGGACAGGAGATTAGAAGAGACCCAGTACTTC. The V call is TRBV10-3, the J call TRBJ2-5, with 7 bases identical to TRBD1. In germline, CDR1 is ENHRY, CDR2 SYGVKD. V dropped 6 bases and J dropped 3; count of bases not matched to a gene: 7. This CDR3 has 14 residues.

The chain carries TRBV19 and TRBJ1-6; D not resolved. The CDR3 is made up of 13 amino acids. The ends were cut back, 5 bases at V and 14 bases at J, with 16 bases in the middle. From germline, CDR1 is LNHDA and CDR2 SQIVND (reference sequence). In nucleotides, the CDR3 is TGTGCCAGTAGTCTCGGGAGTGGGGTCTCCCTCCACTTT. Amino acid sequence: CASSLGSGVSLHF.

In DNA form, the CDR3 reads TGCGCCAGCAGCGTGGTTGCGGAGAGGCAGTATTTT. This codes for CASSVVAERQYF. The chain recombines TRBV5-1 with TRBJ2-3; D is unclear. Looked up from germline, CDR1 is SGHRS and CDR2 is YFSETQ. The CDR3 length is 12 residues. Trimming pared 4 bases from V and 11 bases from J, leaving 14 bases between. Drawing the rest from reference TRBV5-1 and TRBJ2-3, the complete variable domain is KAGVTQTPRYLIKTRGQQVTLSCSPISGHRSVSWYQQTPGQGLQFLFEYFSETQRNKGNFPGRFSGRQFSNSRSEMNVSTLELGDSALYLCASSVVAERQYFGPGTRLTVL.

The chain uses TRBV6-6 and TRBJ1-1; weak D call: TRBD1 (5 bases). The CDR3 consists of 13 residues. V was cut by 8 bases and J by 5 bases, with 15 bases left in between. In germline, CDR1 is MNHNY, CDR2 SVGAGI (reference sequence). The CDR3 sequence: CASAIRAGTEAFF. The CDR3 DNA sequence: TGTGCCAGCGCCATCAGAGCAGGGACTGAAGCTTTCTTT.

The V call is TRBV7-2, the J call TRBJ2-7; 7 positions agree with TRBD1. The V gene's germline CDR1 is SGHTA and CDR2 FQGNSA. This CDR3 has 14 residues. J gave up 1 base and V 3 bases, and 3 bases lay outside the gene matches. In nucleotides, the CDR3 is TGTGCCAGCAGCTTCCGGACAGGTTCCTACGAGCAGTACTTC. Amino acid sequence: CASSFRTGSYEQYF.

The chain combines TRBV28 with TRBJ2-2; D not resolved. The CDR3 totals 15 residues. Per the germline V gene, CDR1 is MDHEN and CDR2 is SYDVKM. The V and J ends lost 3 bases and 0 bases respectively, with 8 bases between them. CDR3 protein: CASSFLTANTGELFF. CDR3 DNA: TGTGCCAGCAGTTTCCTCACAGCGAACACCGGGGAGCTGTTTTTT. Filled out from reference TRBV28 and TRBJ2-2, the complete variable domain reads DVKVTQSSRYLVKRTGEKVFLECVQDMDHENMFWYRQDPGLGLRLIYFSYDVKMKEKGDIPEGYSVSREKKERFSLILESASTNQTSMYLCASSFLTANTGELFFGEGSRLTVL.

V is TRBV11-1 and J is TRBJ2-5; no definite D call. Germline V gene sequence: CDR1 SGHAT, CDR2 FQDESV (reference sequence). V was trimmed by 5 bases and J by 7 bases, leaving 17 bases between them. The CDR3 runs 14 residues. CDR3 nucleotide sequence: TGTGCCAGCAGCCCCGGAAGAGCTACGGGGACCCAGTACTTC. Encoded protein: CASSPGRATGTQYF.

The rearrangement uses TRBV28 and TRBJ1-1; TRBD1 aligns across 9 bases. After removal of 6 bases from V and 11 bases from J, the junction contained 4 bases not matched to a gene. Germline loops: CDR1 MDHEN, CDR2 SYDVKM. The CDR3 spans 11 residues. The CDR3 nucleotides read TGTGCCAGCAGCGAGGACAGGGGTGCTTTCTTT. Protein product: CASSEDRGAFF.

V usage is TRBV7-8 and J usage is TRBJ1-2; D is possibly TRBD1 (5 bases). The CDR3 is 15 amino acids. CDR1 and CDR2 from the germline V gene are SGHVS and FQNEAQ. Trimming shortened V by 2 bases and J by 8 bases, and 18 bases separated the two germline ends. CDR3 residues: CASSLQLQASGGYTF. The CDR3 nucleotides are TGTGCCAGCAGCTTACAGTTGCAGGCCTCAGGGGGCTACACCTTC.

This chain joins TRBV27 and TRBJ1-5; TRBD1 agrees at 7 bases. Germline lookup yields CDR1 MNHEY and CDR2 SMNVEV (reference sequence). The CDR3 contains 14 residues. V lost 5 bases to trimming and J lost 4 bases; unmatched junction nucleotides: 5. The CDR3 loop is CASSLRGRNQPQHF. DNA for the CDR3: TGTGCCAGCAGTCTCAGGGGGAGGAATCAGCCCCAGCATTTT.

This sequence joins TRBV7-2 and TRBJ2-7; 11 bases match TRBD2. The CDR3 contains 19 residues. J lost 2 bases, V lost 5 bases, and 17 bases had no gene match. CDR1 and CDR2 from the germline V gene are SGHTA and FQGNSA. DNA of the CDR3: TGTGCCAGCAGCATATTCCACTTGGTAGCGGGGGGGCCTACCTACGAGCAGTACTTC. This encodes CASSIFHLVAGGPTYEQYF.

The chain carries TRBV27 and TRBJ2-5; the D is unclear. The CDR3 totals 13 residues. Germline V lookup: CDR1 MNHEY, CDR2 SMNVEV (reference sequence). Deletions cut 2 bases from V and 5 bases from J, with 9 bases between. The CDR3 DNA follows: TGTGCCAGCAGTTTAATGGTCGAGGAGACCCAGTACTTC. Translation: CASSLMVEETQYF.

The rearrangement joins TRBV19 to TRBJ2-7; 9 positions match TRBD2. This CDR3 has 15 residues. V was clipped by 4 bases and J by 3 bases; unmatched bases: 7. CDR1 and CDR2 from the germline V gene are LNHDA and SQIVND (reference sequence). The CDR3 is CASSTGLALGYEQYF. The CDR3 DNA reads as TGTGCCAGTAGTACTGGACTAGCGCTTGGCTACGAGCAGTACTTC. Supplemented by reference TRBV19 and TRBJ2-7, the full variable domain reads DGGITQSPKYLFRKEGQNVTLSCEQNLNHDAMYWYRQDPGQGLRLIYYSQIVNDFQKGDIAEGYSVSREKKESFPLTVTSAQKNPTAFYLCASSTGLALGYEQYFGPGTRLTVT.

The rearrangement links TRBV7-2 to TRBJ2-3; D is unresolved. The CDR3 spans 15 residues. CDR1 is SGHTA and CDR2 is FQGNSA in the germline V gene. The V gene lost 5 bases and the J gene lost 4 bases, with 16 bases spanning the gap. The DNA for the CDR3 is TGTGCCAGCAGCCCTCTATTGATCCGGTCAGATACGCAGTATTTT. It translates to CASSPLLIRSDTQYF.

The chain is built from TRBV29-1 and TRBJ1-2, with a tentative D call TRBD1 (5 bases). Trimming took 0 bases from V and 8 from J, leaving 13 bases between them. The CDR3 totals 13 residues. Germline V gene lookup returns CDR1 SQVTM and CDR2 ANQGSEA. CDR3 residues: CSVEDPGHGGYTF. Here the CDR3 DNA reads TGCAGCGTTGAAGATCCCGGACATGGCGGCTACACCTTC.

The rearrangement links TRBV5-1 to TRBJ2-7, with D perhaps matching TRBD2 (6 bases). Germline lookup yields CDR1 SGHRS and CDR2 YFSETQ. CDR3 length equals 21 residues. V was trimmed by 0 bases and J by 0 bases, leaving 28 bases between them. CDR3 DNA: TGCGCCAGCAGCTTGGAATTGGGAGGACAATTCGTAGGGCTGAGCTCCTACGAGCAGTACTTC. Encoded protein: CASSLELGGQFVGLSSYEQYF.

The chain has TRBV2 and TRBJ1-4; 8 bases map to TRBD1. CDR1 and CDR2 from the germline V gene are SNHLY and FYNNEI. The CDR3 is 13 residues long. V dropped 8 bases and J dropped 5; count of bases not matched to a gene: 4. The CDR3 region is CASAGTGNEKLFF. Here the CDR3 DNA reads TGTGCCAGCGCCGGGACAGGAAATGAAAAACTGTTTTTT.

With regard to this clone: This sample includes further DNA sequences coding for the same CDR3. The chain carries TRBV30 and TRBJ1-5; D is ambiguous. V was cut by 1 base and J by 2 bases, with 6 bases left in between. The CDR3 has 13 residues. Germline values: CDR1 GTSNPN, CDR2 SVGIG (reference sequence). The CDR3: CAWSGQGNQPQHF. The CDR3 region has the DNA TGTGCCTGGAGTGGGCAGGGCAATCAGCCCCAGCATTTT.

The chain combines TRBV29-1 with TRBJ1-3; no reliable D call. Trimming removed 6 bases at V and 4 bases at J, with 4 bases between. The CDR3 covers 10 residues. Germline V gene lookup returns CDR1 SQVTM and CDR2 ANQGSEA. In DNA, the CDR3 is TGCAGCGTCCAGGGAAACACCATATATTTT. Its translation: CSVQGNTIYF. The full variable domain, rest sourced from reference TRBV29-1 and TRBJ1-3, is SAVISQKPSRDICQRGTSLTIQCQVDSQVTMMFWYRQQPGQSLTLIATANQGSEATYESGFVIDKFPISRPNLTFSTLTVSNMSPEDSSIYLCSVQGNTIYFGEGSWLTVV.

The V gene is TRBV6-1, the J gene TRBJ2-7; 9 bases align to TRBD1. The CDR3 length is 14 residues. Germline CDR1 MNHNS, CDR2 SASEGT. J was trimmed by 4 bases and V by 8 bases; bases with no gene match: 9. CDR3 sequence (DNA): TGTGCCAGCCTCCGGGACAGGGTAGTTTACGAGCAGTACTTC. Residues: CASLRDRVVYEQYF.

V usage is TRBV28 and J usage is TRBJ2-7; 9 bases agree with TRBD2. This CDR3 has 14 amino acids. Germline V CDR1 and CDR2: MDHEN, SYDVKM. J lost 7 bases, V lost 3 bases, and 7 bases had no gene match. The CDR3 nucleotides read TGTGCCAGCAGTTTCCCTAGCGGGGTGGGAGAGCAGTACTTC. This codes for CASSFPSGVGEQYF.

The gene calls are TRBV6-4 and TRBJ1-1; D not certain. Germline V gene lookup returns CDR1 MRHNA and CDR2 SNTAGT. CDR3 length: 12 amino acids. Trimming took 5 bases from V and 5 from J, leaving 9 bases between them. CDR3 in DNA: TGTGCCAGCAGTTTAGAGGTAACTGAAGCTTTCTTT. It codes for CASSLEVTEAFF.

V usage is TRBV18 and J usage is TRBJ1-1; no definite D call. The V gene lost 1 base and the J gene lost 4 bases, with 10 bases spanning the gap. Germline values: CDR1 KGHSH, CDR2 LQKENI. The CDR3 spans 14 residues. CDR3 sequence (DNA): TGTGCCAGCTCACCACTGAGCTTAAGCACTGAAGCTTTCTTT. It yields the protein CASSPLSLSTEAFF. The whole variable domain, filled in from reference TRBV18 and TRBJ1-1, reads NAGVMQNPRHLVRRRGQEARLRCSPMKGHSHVYWYRQLPEEGLKFMVYLQKENIIDESGMPKERFSAEFPKEGPSILRIQQVVRGDSAAYFCASSPLSLSTEAFFGQGTRLTVV.

The chain combines TRBV19 with TRBJ1-6, with TRBD1 matching 8 bases. After removal of 7 bases from V and 9 bases from J, the junction contained 8 bases not matched to a gene. The CDR3 is 14 residues long. The germline CDR1 and CDR2 sequences are LNHDA and SQIVND (reference sequence). In DNA form, the CDR3 reads TGTGCCAGTACTCTCAGGGGGCTTGGTTCACCCCTCCACTTT. Translating gives CASTLRGLGSPLHF.